This entry concerns a single T cell receptor (beta chain). The data belong to a study of blood T cell repertoires in COVID-19. Turning to the study itself: Material from acute and convalescent COVID-19 was sourced from the United States, Italy and Spain. Sources were T cells, B-cell-depleted T cells, or PBMCs; the material itself was cDNA or gDNA.

In the study's own analysis: By means of reference gene primer amplification, nucleated cell counts were estimated. Only in-frame clones appear in the TCRdb table, and some are missing; sequencing was by immunoSEQ multiplex PCR. V, J and clone size are taken as reported in that table, and D and trimming were inferred from the DNA itself. This sample has 120,000 to 150,000 clones, with over 80% found just once. Sequencing was performed on peripheral blood. This sequence was found in a woman in her forties with active or convalescent COVID-19.

The CDR3 spells CASSQDPRTANTEAFF. CDR3 sequence (DNA): TGTGCCAGCAGCCAAGATCCCCGGACAGCCAACACTGAAGCTTTCTTT. The chain is built from TRBV4-2 and TRBJ1-1, with a tentative D call TRBD1 (6 bases). Germline CDR1 is LGHNA and CDR2 is YNFKEQ. V shed 0 bases and J shed 2 bases, with 13 bases lying between them. The length of the CDR3 is 16 residues.